This record covers a single T cell receptor beta chain. What it binds is unknown. The data originate from a study of cytomegalovirus exposure and HLA in healthy donors. The study's findings and limits: The classifier reportedly diagnosed cytomegalovirus status with high sensitivity and specificity.

Primers included in the PCR were 60 Vbeta and 13 Jbeta primers. Sequencing was performed with immunoSEQ multiplex PCR; in TCRdb, only in-frame clones are kept and a portion is missing. The specimen's table records 100,000 to 150,000 clones. CDR3 length: 13 residues. Trimming cost V 3 bases and J 1 base, with 7 bases left between them. CDR1 and CDR2 (germline): MGHDK, SYGVNS. The chain couples TRBV25-1 to TRBJ2-7; the D is unclear. Input material: PBMCs. The receptor was derived from a woman aged 40 to 50 in good health and CMV-seronegative. The CDR3 DNA reads as TGTGCCAGCAGTGAGCCCCGGTCCTACGAGCAGTACTTC. Its protein is CASSEPRSYEQYF.